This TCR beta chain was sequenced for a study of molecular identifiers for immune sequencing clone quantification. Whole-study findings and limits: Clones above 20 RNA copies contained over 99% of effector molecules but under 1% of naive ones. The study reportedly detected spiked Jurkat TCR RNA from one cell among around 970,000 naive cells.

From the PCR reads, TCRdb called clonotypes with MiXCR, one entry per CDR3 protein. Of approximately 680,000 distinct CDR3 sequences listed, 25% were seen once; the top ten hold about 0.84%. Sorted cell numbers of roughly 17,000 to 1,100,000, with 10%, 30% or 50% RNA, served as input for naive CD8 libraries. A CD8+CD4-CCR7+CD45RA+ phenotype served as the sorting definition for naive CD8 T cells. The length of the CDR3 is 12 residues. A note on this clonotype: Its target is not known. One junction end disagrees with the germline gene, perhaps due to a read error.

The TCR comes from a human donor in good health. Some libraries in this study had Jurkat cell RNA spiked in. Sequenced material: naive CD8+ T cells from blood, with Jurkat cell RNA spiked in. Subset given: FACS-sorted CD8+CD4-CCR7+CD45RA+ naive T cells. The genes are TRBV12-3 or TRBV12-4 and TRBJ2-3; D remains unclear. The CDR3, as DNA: TGTGCCAGCAGTTTAGGTGTAGATGCGCAGTATTTT. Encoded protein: CASSLGVDAQYF.